This T cell receptor (beta chain) is drawn from a study of blood T cell repertoires in COVID-19. The ends were cut back, 3 bases at V and 7 bases at J, with 7 bases in the middle. This CDR3 spans 12 amino acids. CDR1 and CDR2 (germline): SGHTA, FQGNSA. In the original analysis: Scientists estimated how many nucleated cells there were by amplifying reference gene primers. TCRdb's table, derived via immunoSEQ multiplex PCR, lists solely in-frame clones and lacks some. From that table come the V and J calls and clone size; the DNA was used to work out D and trimming. The sample lists roughly 250,000 clones, 70% to 90% occurring once.

The sample comprised peripheral blood. This chain joins TRBV7-2 and TRBJ1-5; D remains ambiguous. This TCR derives from a woman aged 40 to 50 who had recovered from COVID-19. The CDR3 loop reads CASSLNWQPQHF. The CDR3 DNA reads as TGTGCCAGCAGCTTGAACTGGCAGCCCCAGCATTTT.